This TCR beta chain was obtained from a study of blood T cell repertoires in COVID-19. Turning to the study itself: Researchers got acute and convalescent COVID-19 samples from the United States, Italy and Spain.

In assigning cohorts, the study relied on participant-reported clinical history. Cohort 3 recovered donors had two negative PCRs, clearance, or symptom resolution. In the authors' methods: Amplification from reference gene primers served as the basis for estimated nucleated cell counts. Some clones are missing from TCRdb's copy, which holds only in-frame ones; the method was immunoSEQ multiplex PCR. V, J and clone size were drawn from that table, and D and trimming were deduced from the DNA. Of 300,000 to 450,000 clones in the sample, more than 75% were seen once. The TCR was taken from a woman in her thirties who had recovered from COVID-19. The sample comprised PBMCs or T cells enriched from blood (not recorded which).

Here the CDR3 reads CGGSRDNEQFF. CDR3 nucleotide sequence: TGTGGCGGGAGCAGGGACAATGAGCAGTTCTTC. The genes are TRBV2 and TRBJ2-1; TRBD2 agrees at 7 bases. This CDR3 has 11 amino acids. Germline CDR1 and CDR2: SNHLY and FYNNEI. Full variable domain (rest looked up from reference TRBV2 and TRBJ2-1): EPEVTQTPSHQVTQMGQEVILRCVPISNHLYFYWYRQILGQKVEFLVSFYNNEISEKSEIFDDQFSVERPDGSNFTLKIRSTKLEDSAMYFCGGSRDNEQFFGPGTRLTVL.